This T cell receptor beta chain was profiled in a study of shared clonotypes between healthy human individuals. TCRdb keeps only in-frame clones here, not all; method: immunoSEQ multiplex PCR. The sample includes some 2.1 million clones, about 94% of them seen just once. Naive CD8 cells were CD45RO-negative, positively selected for CCR7, excluding terminally differentiated effector memory CD45RA+ cells. CDR3 size: 12 residues. Germline lookup yields CDR1 MDHEN and CDR2 SYDVKM. The V end lost 6 bases, the J end lost 2 bases, and 7 bases lay between the germline ends. This clone was detected only a few times. This CDR3 is also generated by other DNA sequences in the sample.

The clonotype comes from a young man in good health. Some clones in this sample may be carry-over from other donors' samples. Input material: naive CD8+ T cells from PBMCs. The chain carries TRBV28 and TRBJ1-1; D ambiguous. The DNA for the CDR3 is TGTGCCAGCAGCCTTGTTAACACTGAAGCTTTCTTT. Amino acid sequence: CASSLVNTEAFF. Based on the CDR3 plus reference TRBV28 and TRBJ1-1, the full variable domain is DVKVTQSSRYLVKRTGEKVFLECVQDMDHENMFWYRQDPGLGLRLIYFSYDVKMKEKGDIPEGYSVSREKKERFSLILESASTNQTSMYLCASSLVNTEAFFGQGTRLTVV.